This entry lists 5 T cell receptor beta chains sequenced from one sample in a study of T cell changes during pregnancy in multiple sclerosis. Assay used: immunoSEQ multiplex PCR; TCRdb lists only in-frame clones, some missing. The sample lists 100,000 to 110,000 clones, 92% occurring once. This material consisted of peripheral blood, taken after pregnancy. The source is a female donor with multiple sclerosis, enrolled in a pregnancy study.

V is TRBV30 and J is TRBJ1-3, with 7 positions matching TRBD1. The V gene end was trimmed by 4 bases and the J gene end by 4 bases; junction bases not matched to a gene: 4. Germline loops: CDR1 GTSNPN, CDR2 SVGIG (reference sequence). The CDR3 covers 13 residues. The CDR3 bases are TGTGCCTGGAAAGAACAGGGGGGAAACACCATATATTTT. Protein sequence: CAWKEQGGNTIYF.

CDR3 amino acids: CAIGTPANTGELFF. The CDR3 region has the DNA TGTGCCATCGGGACACCAGCGAACACCGGGGAGCTGTTTTTT. The J gene is TRBJ2-2, the V gene TRBV10-3, with a possible D match to TRBD1 (6 bases). V gave up 8 bases and J gave up 0 bases, with 10 bases separating them. The germline gives CDR1 ENHRY, CDR2 SYGVKD. The CDR3 covers 14 residues.

This clone showed up just a few times. The chain has TRBV28 and TRBJ2-7; a possible D gene is TRBD2 (5 bases). This CDR3 region has 15 residues. The ends were cut back, 2 bases at V and 3 bases at J, with 14 bases in the middle. Germline V gene lookup returns CDR1 MDHEN and CDR2 SYDVKM. DNA for the CDR3: TGTGCCAGCAGTTTAAAGGTTTATGGGAGCTACGAGCAGTACTTC. This sequence encodes CASSLKVYGSYEQYF.

This chain connects TRBV7-8 to TRBJ2-5, with a tentative D call TRBD2 (5 bases). CDR1 is SGHVS, CDR2 FQNEAQ, per germline. The CDR3 loop spans 13 amino acids. Trimming cost V 5 bases and J 5 bases, with 12 bases left between them. The CDR3 sequence is CASSPTSFETQYF. The CDR3 DNA reads TGTGCCAGCAGCCCCACTAGTTTTGAGACCCAGTACTTC. The full variable domain, rest sourced from reference TRBV7-8 and TRBJ2-5, is GAGVSQSPRYKVAKRGQDVALRCDPISGHVSLFWYQQALGQGPEFLTYFQNEAQLDKSGLPSDRFFAERPEGSVSTLKIQRTQQEDSAVYLCASSPTSFETQYFGPGTRLLVL.

The V call is TRBV28, the J call TRBJ2-1; possibly TRBD2 for D (6 bases). Germline V lookup: CDR1 MDHEN, CDR2 SYDVKM. This CDR3 spans 14 amino acids. Trimming shortened V by 1 base and J by 9 bases, and 13 bases separated the two germline ends. CDR3 residues: CASSLFSGDSEQFF. CDR3 in DNA: TGTGCCAGCAGTTTATTTTCGGGAGACAGTGAGCAGTTCTTC. The full variable domain, completed using reference TRBV28 and TRBJ2-1, is DVKVTQSSRYLVKRTGEKVFLECVQDMDHENMFWYRQDPGLGLRLIYFSYDVKMKEKGDIPEGYSVSREKKERFSLILESASTNQTSMYLCASSLFSGDSEQFFGPGTRLTVL.